These T cell receptor beta chains were read from a single sample in a study of cytomegalovirus exposure and HLA in healthy donors. Generated by immunoSEQ multiplex PCR, the TCRdb table keeps only in-frame clones and is missing some. Altogether some 250,000 clones are present, 90% being singletons, with the ten largest covering roughly 0.38%. Material for sequencing was PBMCs. The receptor source for this set is a woman under 30 in good health and CMV-seronegative. The CDR3 runs from the conserved cysteine through the conserved F or W. D genes are given only for firm matches.

len,j_gene,v_gene,d_gene,CDR3aa
14,TRBJ2-1,TRBV5-4,TRBD2,CASSIRDYHNEQFF
13,TRBJ2-1,TRBV14,-,CASSPTNYNEQFF
16,TRBJ2-5,TRBV7-9,TRBD2,CASSLIQRGLQETQYF
19,TRBJ2-6,TRBV28,TRBD1,CASSPQPGQGHSGANVLTF
12,TRBJ1-3,TRBV6-1,-,CASGLWGNTIYF
14,TRBJ2-7,TRBV5-1,-,CASSYQSTGTEQYF
14,TRBJ1-1,TRBV4-1,-,CASSHSTGNTEAFF
15,TRBJ2-1,TRBV12-5,TRBD2,CASGLGTSPYNEQFF
14,TRBJ2-7,TRBV2,TRBD1,CASSQGTGLYEQYF
17,TRBJ2-2,TRBV7-6,TRBD1,CASSLAPRQGEAGELFF
13,TRBJ1-5,TRBV10-2,-,CASTMGANQPQHF
15,TRBJ2-2,TRBV27,-,CASSLSAGAAGELFF
14,TRBJ2-5,TRBV6-5,-,CASKKSGNQETQYF
14,TRBJ1-3,TRBV6-1,TRBD1,CASKTGESGNTIYF
15,TRBJ1-1,TRBV6-5,TRBD1,CASSYREGAGTEAFF
16,TRBJ2-5,TRBV4-2,-,CASSQVGSLARETQYF
16,TRBJ2-2,TRBV5-8,TRBD1,CASSLGDRVDTGELFF
15,TRBJ1-1,TRBV28,TRBD1,CASSPAHRGNTEAFF
15,TRBJ1-1,TRBV27,TRBD1,CASSLAGQGNTEAFF
13,TRBJ2-7,TRBV5-4,-,CASSGGGSYEQYF
18,TRBJ2-7,TRBV7-8,TRBD1,CASSLVGPGQGGPYEQYF
14,TRBJ2-1,TRBV6-4,TRBD1,CASNQGVVNNEQFF
16,TRBJ1-1,TRBV10-1,-,CASSDLPPGPNTEAFF
15,TRBJ1-1,TRBV6-5,-,CASRPHKTLNTEAFF
15,TRBJ1-5,TRBV7-8,-,CASSARADFNQPQHF
15,TRBJ1-3,TRBV13,-,CASSSTDSYGNTIYF
14,TRBJ2-5,TRBV25-1,-,CASSDPTGLETQYF
13,TRBJ2-5,TRBV19,-,CASSGQTQETQYF
15,TRBJ2-3,TRBV10-2,TRBD2,CASRTSEFFTDTQYF
13,TRBJ2-2,TRBV5-1,-,CASSLVVAGELFF
14,TRBJ1-2,TRBV15,TRBD1,CATSPRQGNYGYTF
14,TRBJ2-3,TRBV6-5,-,CASSYSYYTDTQYF
15,TRBJ1-1,TRBV5-6,-,CASSFRQPVNTEAFF
16,TRBJ1-6,TRBV4-1,TRBD1,CASSQIGQGVRSPLHF
14,TRBJ2-5,TRBV30,-,CAWSVVRGQETQYF
15,TRBJ1-5,TRBV30,TRBD1,CAWSVVDRGSQPQHF
17,TRBJ1-1,TRBV5-1,TRBD1,CASSLVLRGHVNTEAFF
14,TRBJ2-1,TRBV11-3,TRBD1,CASSLRDSYNEQFF